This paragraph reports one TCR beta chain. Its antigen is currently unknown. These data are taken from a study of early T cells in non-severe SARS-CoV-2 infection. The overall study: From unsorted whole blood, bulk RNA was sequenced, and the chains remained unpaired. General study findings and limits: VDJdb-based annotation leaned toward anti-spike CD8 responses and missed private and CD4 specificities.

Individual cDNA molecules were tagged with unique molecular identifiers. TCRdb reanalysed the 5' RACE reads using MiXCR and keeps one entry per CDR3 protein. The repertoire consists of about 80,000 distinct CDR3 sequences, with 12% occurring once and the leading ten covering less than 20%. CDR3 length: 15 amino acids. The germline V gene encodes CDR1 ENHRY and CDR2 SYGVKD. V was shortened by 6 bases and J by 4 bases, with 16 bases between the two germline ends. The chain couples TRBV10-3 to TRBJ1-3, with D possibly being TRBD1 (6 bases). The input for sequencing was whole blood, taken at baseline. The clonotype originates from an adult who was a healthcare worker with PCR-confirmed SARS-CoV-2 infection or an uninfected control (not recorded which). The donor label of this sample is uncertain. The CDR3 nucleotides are TGTGCCATCAGGGGAACACAGGGAGCAGGAAACACCATATATTTT. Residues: CAIRGTQGAGNTIYF.